These 21 T cell receptor beta chains share one sample of origin, sequenced in a study of blood T cells in healthy people across ages. Alongside a J-beta primer mix, a sample-barcoded 5' primer served in a second PCR lasting about 6 to 12 cycles. TCRdb processed the 5' RACE reads anew with MiXCR; each CDR3 protein has one entry. In the table there are 650,000 to 1,000,000 distinct CDR3 sequences, 35% to 60% of which are singletons. Material: blood. Receptors were obtained from a man older than 75 in good health.

V and J are TRBV7-3 and TRBJ2-7; 8 bases match TRBD1. The DNA end lines up better with TRBJ2-5; the J call may be wrong. The CDR3 has 14 amino acids. Germline V CDR1 and CDR2: SGHTA, FQGTGA. CDR3 DNA sequence: TGTGCCAGCAGCCCCACGACAGGGGCAGAGACCCAGTACTTC. It encodes CASSPTTGAETQYF.

The chain has TRBV19 and TRBJ2-3; the D is unclear. This CDR3 spans 16 amino acids. Trimming removed 5 bases at V and 3 bases at J, with 18 bases between. Germline CDR1 is LNHDA and CDR2 is SQIVND (reference sequence). CDR3 amino acids: CASSPKSYSRTDTQYF. In DNA, the CDR3 is TGTGCCAGTAGTCCTAAATCATATAGCCGGACAGATACGCAGTATTTT.

The CDR3 protein is CSATRGTGEDYGYTF. DNA of the CDR3: TGCAGTGCTACGAGGGGGACAGGGGAGGACTATGGCTACACCTTC. The genes are TRBV20-1 and TRBJ1-2; 10 bases match TRBD1. This CDR3 has 15 residues. The V and J ends lost 4 bases and 3 bases, in that order; junction bases with no gene match: 8. Germline V CDR1 and CDR2: DFQATT, SNEGSKA (reference sequence).

Only a few counts were recorded for this clonotype. The chain links TRBV5-1 to TRBJ2-7; 8 nucleotides match TRBD1. CDR3 length: 17 residues. Germline CDR1 is SGHRS and CDR2 is YFSETQ. Trimming removed 1 base from V and 3 bases from J; junction bases left unmatched: 12. The CDR3 is CASSLKPGQGANYEQYF. CDR3 in DNA: TGCGCCAGCAGCTTGAAGCCGGGGCAGGGGGCGAACTACGAGCAGTACTTC.

This clonotype was found a few times. The CDR3 region has the DNA TGTGCCTGGAGTACGTATGAGCAGTTCTTC. Amino acids: CAWSTYEQFF. V gene TRBV30 combines with J gene TRBJ2-1; no clear D. Deletions cut 2 bases from V and 8 bases from J, with 4 bases between. This CDR3 is 10 amino acids long. Germline CDR1 reads GTSNPN; CDR2 reads SVGIG (reference sequence).

This chain joins TRBV11-2 and TRBJ2-1; 9 nucleotides agree with TRBD1. The CDR3 is 16 residues long. Germline values: CDR1 SGHAT, CDR2 FQNNGV. V dropped 1 base and J dropped 7; count of bases not matched to a gene: 8. The CDR3: CASSLAGTGLRNEQFF. CDR3 DNA sequence: TGTGCCAGCAGCTTAGCTGGGACAGGGCTGCGGAATGAGCAGTTCTTC.

This clonotype was seen a few times. The CDR3 loop is CASSLTGTGIQAYEQYF. For the CDR3, the DNA is TGTGCCAGCAGTTTAACAGGGACAGGCATACAAGCCTACGAGCAGTACTTC. The rearrangement joins TRBV27 to TRBJ2-7; 8 positions agree with TRBD1. The CDR3 consists of 17 residues. The germline V gene encodes CDR1 MNHEY and CDR2 SMNVEV (reference sequence). The V segment lost 2 bases and the J segment 2 bases; nucleotides outside the gene matches: 11.

For the CDR3, the DNA is TGTGCCAGCAGCCCAGGGGCTAGCGGGATTGTAGAGACCCAGTACTTC. Translating it yields CASSPGASGIVETQYF. J is TRBJ2-5 and V is TRBV27, with 9 bases identical to TRBD2. Germline lookup yields CDR1 MNHEY and CDR2 SMNVEV (reference sequence). The CDR3 loop spans 16 amino acids. With V trimmed by 6 bases and J by 4 bases, 12 bases remained unmatched.

V is TRBV24-1 and J is TRBJ2-3, with 8 nucleotides matching TRBD1. This CDR3 spans 17 amino acids. CDR1 and CDR2 from the germline V gene are KGHDR and SFDVKD. V lost 4 bases, J lost 4 bases, and 12 bases stayed unmatched. Here the CDR3 DNA reads TGTGCCACCAGTGACACAAACCCGGGACAGGCGGCAGATACGCAGTATTTT. Its protein product is CATSDTNPGQAADTQYF.

V and J are TRBV6-1 and TRBJ2-7; 9 bases are a match to TRBD2. The V gene's germline CDR1 is MNHNS and CDR2 SASEGT. CDR3 size: 15 residues. V lost 6 bases, J lost 4 bases, and 10 bases stayed unmatched. CDR3 bases: TGTGCCAGCAGAGGGGCCGGGACTAGCAGATACGAGCAGTACTTC. Protein sequence: CASRGAGTSRYEQYF.

This clonotype was picked up a small number of times. The CDR3 sequence: CASSPTGTSAYNEQFF. DNA of the CDR3: TGTGCCAGCAGCCCAACCGGGACTAGCGCCTACAATGAGCAGTTCTTC. The chain uses TRBV7-2 and TRBJ2-1; 10 positions agree with TRBD2. Germline assignment: CDR1 SGHTA and CDR2 FQGNSA. This CDR3 spans 16 amino acids. V lost 5 bases, J lost 2 bases, and 6 bases stayed unmatched.

Only a few counts were recorded for this clonotype. The chain carries TRBV18 and TRBJ2-1; the D is unclear. Germline V gives CDR1 KGHSH, CDR2 LQKENI. V lost 5 bases and J 2 bases, leaving 7 bases between the germline ends. The CDR3 runs 13 residues. CDR3 sequence: CASSSTTYNEQFF. The DNA of the CDR3 is TGTGCCAGCTCATCGACGACCTACAATGAGCAGTTCTTC.

This clonotype appeared many times. DNA of the CDR3: TGTGCCAGCAGTTCCGGGACAGGTAACTACGAGCAGTACTTC. Its protein is CASSSGTGNYEQYF. This chain joins TRBV12-3 or TRBV12-4 and TRBJ2-7, with 8 bases lining up with TRBD1. J gave up 3 bases and V 4 bases, and 5 bases lay outside the gene matches. The CDR3 loop spans 14 amino acids.

Remarks on this clonotype: The junction departs from germline at one end; a sequencing error may be responsible. This chain connects TRBV7-2 to TRBJ2-1, with D unclear. The V gene's germline CDR1 is SGHTA and CDR2 FQGNSA. The CDR3 loop spans 12 amino acids. The chain's CDR3 is CANSPPVNEQFF. CDR3 coding DNA: TGTGCCAACAGCCCCCCGGTCAATGAGCAGTTCTTC.

This clonotype was seen more than once but under ten times. The chain couples TRBV3-1 to TRBJ2-1, with 7 bases identical to TRBD2. The CDR3 spans 13 residues. CDR1 and CDR2 (germline): LGHDT, YNNKEL (reference sequence). Trimming cost V 3 bases and J 7 bases; bases outside gene matches: 3. The CDR3 DNA reads as TGTGCCAGCAGCCAGACTAGCAGGAATGAGCAGTTCTTC. Protein product: CASSQTSRNEQFF.

This clonotype turned up a few times. The J gene is TRBJ2-7, the V gene TRBV27; D remains unclear. The CDR3 length is 14 residues. Germline V gene data show CDR1 as MNHEY and CDR2 as SMNVEV (reference sequence). Trimming left V 5 bases short and J 2 bases short, with 13 bases between. DNA for the CDR3: TGTGCCAGCAGTACGGCTTATGGCCCCTACGAGCAGTACTTC. It codes for CASSTAYGPYEQYF.

The chain combines TRBV7-2 with TRBJ2-2, with 10 bases that match TRBD2. Germline-derived CDR1 and CDR2 are SGHTA and FQGNSA. The CDR3 totals 16 residues. The junction had 10 bases not matched to a gene; V was cut back by 5 bases and J by 7 bases. The CDR3 spells CASSAPTLAGIGELFF. The DNA for the CDR3 is TGTGCCAGCAGCGCGCCTACACTAGCGGGGATCGGGGAGCTGTTTTTT.

V and J are TRBV2 and TRBJ2-5; 11 bases fit TRBD2. This CDR3 has 19 amino acids. Germline trimming cut 6 bases from V and 5 bases from J; bases unmatched to any gene: 20. CDR1 is SNHLY, CDR2 FYNNEI, per germline. The CDR3 region is CASSRDRQTSGITSETQYF. CDR3 in DNA: TGTGCCAGCAGCCGGGACAGGCAGACTAGCGGGATTACGAGTGAGACCCAGTACTTC.

The chain combines TRBV5-1 with TRBJ2-3; D call uncertain. V gave up 0 bases and J gave up 0 bases, with 5 bases separating them. Germline CDR1 reads SGHRS; CDR2 reads YFSETQ. This CDR3 has 14 residues. The CDR3 spells CASSLEVSTDTQYF. Written as DNA, the CDR3 is TGCGCCAGCAGCTTGGAGGTTAGCACAGATACGCAGTATTTT.

This clonotype appeared a few times. The chain uses TRBV15 and TRBJ2-7; 8 positions match TRBD2. The CDR3 is made up of 13 amino acids. The ends lost 6 bases at V and 3 bases at J; junction bases unmatched: 4. Per germline, CDR1 LNHNV and CDR2 YYDKDF (reference sequence). Here the CDR3 DNA reads TGTGCCACCAGAGAGACTAGCGACTACGAGCAGTACTTC. Translating gives CATRETSDYEQYF.

This clonotype appeared a few times. J is TRBJ2-1 and V is TRBV4-3; no clear D. Germline V lookup: CDR1 LGHNA, CDR2 YSLEER. V was shortened by 0 bases and J by 7 bases, with 19 bases between the two germline ends. This CDR3 comprises 17 residues. DNA for the CDR3: TGCGCCAGCAGCCAAGATTTGAGTGGGATAGGAAGGAATGAGCAGTTCTTC. This encodes CASSQDLSGIGRNEQFF.